These 17 T cell receptor beta chains were all obtained from the same sample, sequenced in a study of shared clonotypes between healthy human individuals. Terminally differentiated effector memory CD45RA+ cells were excluded by CCR7 positive selection of CD45RO-negative cells. Profiling relied on immunoSEQ multiplex PCR, and the TCRdb table lists in-frame clones only, not all of them. The sample holds roughly 590,000 clones, 95% to 96% seen once. The sequencing sample was made of naive CD8+ T cells sorted from blood. These receptors were obtained from a woman aged 25 to 45 in good health.

A note on this clone: Other DNA sequences of this sample code for an identical CDR3. V and J are TRBV27 and TRBJ2-7, with 8 positions matching TRBD2. After removal of 2 bases from V and 3 bases from J, the junction contained 6 bases not matched to a gene. Germline V lookup: CDR1 MNHEY, CDR2 SMNVEV (reference sequence). This CDR3 is built from 15 residues. CDR3 in amino acids: CASSLGASGSYEQYF. The CDR3 bases are TGTGCCAGCAGTTTAGGAGCCAGCGGGAGCTACGAGCAGTACTTC.

The chain links TRBV27 to TRBJ2-7, with 9 bases fitting TRBD1. The trim removed 8 bases at V and 4 bases at J, leaving 6 bases unmatched. CDR1 and CDR2 (germline): MNHEY, SMNVEV (reference sequence). CDR3 size: 13 residues. For the CDR3, the DNA is TGTGCCAGCGGAGGGACAGGGAGGTACGAGCAGTACTTC. It encodes CASGGTGRYEQYF.

The V call is TRBV7-9, the J call TRBJ2-5, with 13 bases fitting TRBD2. V shed 5 bases, J shed 2 bases, and the junction held 2 bases outside the gene matches. Germline lookup yields CDR1 SEHNR and CDR2 FQNEAQ (reference sequence). The length of the CDR3 is 15 residues. This chain's CDR3 is CASSMGLAGQETQYF. The CDR3 bases are TGTGCCAGCAGCATGGGACTAGCGGGACAAGAGACCCAGTACTTC.

The rearrangement links TRBV29-1 to TRBJ2-1, with TRBD2 identical over 7 bases. Germline trimming cut 7 bases from V and 4 bases from J; bases unmatched to any gene: 10. The CDR3 loop spans 14 amino acids. From germline, CDR1 is SQVTM and CDR2 ANQGSEA. This CDR3 is CSARRASGYNEQFF. DNA for the CDR3: TGCAGCGCGCGCCGGGCTAGCGGATACAATGAGCAGTTCTTC.

This chain connects TRBV5-6 to TRBJ2-2, with 10 bases that match TRBD2. V lost 0 bases and J lost 3; bases outside the gene matches: 2. The CDR3 runs 16 residues. In germline, CDR1 is SGHDT, CDR2 YYEEEE. The CDR3: CASSLGLAGDTGELFF. As DNA, the CDR3 is TGTGCCAGCAGCTTGGGACTAGCGGGTGACACCGGGGAGCTGTTTTTT.

The chain is built from TRBV15 and TRBJ2-1, with D unresolved. Trimming pared 6 bases from V and 4 bases from J, leaving 13 bases between. The CDR3 runs 14 residues. Germline-derived CDR1 and CDR2 are LNHNV and YYDKDF (reference sequence). Here the CDR3 reads CATSGTGSYNEQFF. The CDR3 DNA reads TGTGCCACCAGTGGAACGGGTTCTTACAATGAGCAGTTCTTC.

The rearrangement links TRBV4-1 to TRBJ2-1, with TRBD2 matching over 10 bases. Germline CDR1 is MGHRA and CDR2 is YSYEKL. The CDR3 length is 16 residues. The ends lost 0 bases at V and 8 bases at J; junction bases unmatched: 7. CDR3 coding DNA: TGCGCCAGCAGCCAAGACCTAGCGGGAGAACTCGATGAGCAGTTCTTC. It translates to CASSQDLAGELDEQFF.

This chain uses TRBV11-3 with TRBJ1-2; D not resolved. The length of the CDR3 is 13 residues. Germline V CDR1 and CDR2: SGHNT, YENEEA. Trimming cost V 0 bases and J 10 bases, with 12 bases left between them. CDR3 nucleotide sequence: TGTGCCAGCAGCTTAGATCCGTCAGGTCACTACACCTTC. Translating gives CASSLDPSGHYTF.

The gene calls are TRBV28 and TRBJ2-7, with 14 nucleotides matching TRBD2. There are 15 residues in the CDR3. Germline CDR1 reads MDHEN; CDR2 reads SYDVKM. Trimming at V came to 6 bases and at J to 4 bases, leaving 5 bases not matched to a gene. The CDR3 loop is CASSPGTSGSYEQYF. The CDR3, as DNA: TGTGCCAGCAGCCCCGGGACTAGCGGGAGTTACGAGCAGTACTTC.

Only one count was recorded for this clone. CDR3 amino acids: CASRDLAGKAPNEQFF. CDR3 DNA sequence: TGTGCCAGCAGGGATCTAGCGGGAAAAGCCCCCAATGAGCAGTTCTTC. This chain links TRBV7-9 with TRBJ2-1; 9 bases are shared with TRBD2. Germline trimming cut 6 bases from V and 6 bases from J; bases unmatched to any gene: 12. The germline CDR1 and CDR2 sequences are SEHNR and FQNEAQ (reference sequence). This CDR3 region has 16 residues.

This chain joins TRBV28 and TRBJ1-4; perhaps TRBD1 as D (5 bases). This CDR3 is built from 16 residues. In germline, CDR1 is MDHEN, CDR2 SYDVKM. Trimming left V 4 bases short and J 5 bases short, with 17 bases between. The CDR3 DNA is TGTGCCAGCAGTTCCGGCAGGGTGAATTTAAATGAAAAACTGTTTTTT. Its translation: CASSSGRVNLNEKLFF. Using reference TRBV28 and TRBJ1-4 for the parts outside the CDR3, the full variable domain is DVKVTQSSRYLVKRTGEKVFLECVQDMDHENMFWYRQDPGLGLRLIYFSYDVKMKEKGDIPEGYSVSREKKERFSLILESASTNQTSMYLCASSSGRVNLNEKLFFGSGTQLSVL.

This chain connects TRBV18 to TRBJ2-7; TRBD2 matches at 11 bases. The CDR3 is 18 residues long. Losses at the gene ends were 3 bases for V and 0 bases for J; bases not matched to a gene: 10. The germline V gene has CDR1 KGHSH and CDR2 LQKENI. The chain's CDR3 is CASSPTGLAVAPSYEQYF. The CDR3 nucleotides read TGTGCCAGCTCACCTACGGGACTAGCGGTCGCGCCCTCCTACGAGCAGTACTTC.

The rearrangement uses TRBV27 and TRBJ2-7, with TRBD1 matching over 10 bases. Germline loops: CDR1 MNHEY, CDR2 SMNVEV (reference sequence). V trimming: 4 bases; J trimming: 3 bases; junction bases outside the gene matches: 9. The CDR3 is 16 amino acids. This CDR3 is CASSSSPGQGHYEQYF. The CDR3 DNA reads TGTGCCAGCAGTTCGTCCCCGGGACAGGGGCACTACGAGCAGTACTTC.

The V gene is TRBV7-8, the J gene TRBJ2-1, with D possibly being TRBD2 (6 bases). The germline CDR1 and CDR2 sequences are SGHVS and FQNEAQ. CDR3 length: 15 amino acids. The V and J ends lost 1 base and 9 bases respectively, with 16 bases between them. The CDR3 sequence is CASSLVDGRTGEQFF. CDR3 nucleotide sequence: TGTGCCAGCAGCTTAGTGGACGGGAGAACGGGTGAGCAGTTCTTC. The complete variable domain, with remaining parts taken from reference TRBV7-8 and TRBJ2-1, reads GAGVSQSPRYKVAKRGQDVALRCDPISGHVSLFWYQQALGQGPEFLTYFQNEAQLDKSGLPSDRFFAERPEGSVSTLKIQRTQQEDSAVYLCASSLVDGRTGEQFFGPGTRLTVL.

The chain employs TRBV9 and TRBJ2-5; 14 bases match TRBD2. Looked up from germline, CDR1 is SGDLS and CDR2 is YYNGEE. J lost 0 bases, V lost 4 bases, and 2 bases had no gene match. The CDR3 has 16 amino acids. The CDR3 reads CASSRLAGGYQETQYF. CDR3 DNA: TGTGCCAGCAGCAGACTAGCGGGAGGGTACCAAGAGACCCAGTACTTC.

The chain couples TRBV18 to TRBJ2-1, with D unresolved. Between the trimmed V and J ends, which lost 3 bases and 10 bases, there was a span of 7 bases. Germline V gene lookup returns CDR1 KGHSH and CDR2 LQKENI. This CDR3 spans 11 amino acids. CDR3 region: CASSPEREQFF. The CDR3 DNA sequence: TGTGCCAGCTCACCCGAGAGAGAGCAGTTCTTC.

The chain uses TRBV27 and TRBJ2-2, with D possibly called TRBD1 or TRBD2 (5 bases each). Trimming pared 0 bases from V and 3 bases from J, leaving 17 bases between. CDR3 length equals 18 residues. Germline CDR1 reads MNHEY; CDR2 reads SMNVEV (reference sequence). The CDR3 here is CASSLSWGRLGDTGELFF. In DNA form, the CDR3 reads TGTGCCAGCAGTTTATCTTGGGGGAGACTTGGGGACACCGGGGAGCTGTTTTTT.